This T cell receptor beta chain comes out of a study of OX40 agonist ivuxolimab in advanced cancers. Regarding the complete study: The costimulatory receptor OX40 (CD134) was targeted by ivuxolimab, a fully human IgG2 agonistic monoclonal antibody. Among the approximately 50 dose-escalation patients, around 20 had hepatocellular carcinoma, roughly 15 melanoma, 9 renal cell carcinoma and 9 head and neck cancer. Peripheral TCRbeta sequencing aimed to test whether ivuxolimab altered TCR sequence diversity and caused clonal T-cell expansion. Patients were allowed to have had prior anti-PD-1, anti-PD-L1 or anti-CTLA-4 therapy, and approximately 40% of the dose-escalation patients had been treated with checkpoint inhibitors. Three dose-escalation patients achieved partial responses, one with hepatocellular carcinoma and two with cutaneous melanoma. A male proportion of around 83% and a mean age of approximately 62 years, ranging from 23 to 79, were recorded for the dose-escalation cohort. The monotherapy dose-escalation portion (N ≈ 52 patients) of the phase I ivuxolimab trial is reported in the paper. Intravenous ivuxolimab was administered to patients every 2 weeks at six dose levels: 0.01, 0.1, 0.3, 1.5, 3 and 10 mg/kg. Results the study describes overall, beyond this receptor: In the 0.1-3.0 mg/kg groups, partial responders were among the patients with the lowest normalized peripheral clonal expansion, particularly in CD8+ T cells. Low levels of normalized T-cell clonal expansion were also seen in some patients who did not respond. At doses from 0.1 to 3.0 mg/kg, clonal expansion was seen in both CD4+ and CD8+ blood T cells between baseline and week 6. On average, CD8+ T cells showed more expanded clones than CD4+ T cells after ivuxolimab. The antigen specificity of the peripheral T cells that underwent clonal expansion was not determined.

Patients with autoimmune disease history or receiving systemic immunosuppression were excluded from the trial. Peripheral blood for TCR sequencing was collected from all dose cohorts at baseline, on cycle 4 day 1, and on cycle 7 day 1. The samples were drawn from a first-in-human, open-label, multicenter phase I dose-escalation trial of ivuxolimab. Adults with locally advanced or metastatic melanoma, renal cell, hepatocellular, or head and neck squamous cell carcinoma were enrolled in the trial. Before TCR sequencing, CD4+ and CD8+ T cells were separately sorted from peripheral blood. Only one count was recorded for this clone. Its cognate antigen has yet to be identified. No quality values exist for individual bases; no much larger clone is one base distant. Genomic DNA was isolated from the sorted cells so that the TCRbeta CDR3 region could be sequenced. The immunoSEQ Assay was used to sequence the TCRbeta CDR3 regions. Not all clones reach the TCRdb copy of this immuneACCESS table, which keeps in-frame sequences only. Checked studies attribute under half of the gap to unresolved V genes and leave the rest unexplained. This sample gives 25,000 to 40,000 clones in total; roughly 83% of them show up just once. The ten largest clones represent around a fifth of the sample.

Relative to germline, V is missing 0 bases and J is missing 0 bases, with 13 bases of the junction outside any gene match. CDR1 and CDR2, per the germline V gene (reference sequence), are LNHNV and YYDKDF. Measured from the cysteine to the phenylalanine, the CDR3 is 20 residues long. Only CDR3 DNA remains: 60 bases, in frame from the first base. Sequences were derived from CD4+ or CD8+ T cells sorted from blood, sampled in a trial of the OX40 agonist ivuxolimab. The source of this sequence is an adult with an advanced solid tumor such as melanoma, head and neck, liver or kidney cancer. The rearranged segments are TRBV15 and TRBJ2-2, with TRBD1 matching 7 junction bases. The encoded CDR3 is CATSRDWELDRFANTGELFF. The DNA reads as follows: TGTGCCACCAGCAGAGATTGGGAACTGGACAGGTTCGCGAACACCGGGGAGCTGTTTTTT.